A single sample gave rise to the 15 T cell receptor beta chains below, sequenced in a study of chemoradiotherapy in HPV16-positive cancers. Method: immunoSEQ multiplex PCR; TCRdb's copy keeps in-frame clones and lacks some. The table has roughly 24,000 clones, about nine tenths seen once. The sequencing here drew on blood, taken from a patient who underwent chemoradiotherapy. These receptors originate from a human donor with HPV-associated anogenital cancer.

V gene TRBV6-6 combines with J gene TRBJ1-3; the D is unclear. Trimming took 7 bases from V and 3 from J, leaving 13 bases between them. Germline V gene lookup returns CDR1 MNHNY and CDR2 SVGAGI (reference sequence). This CDR3 region has 14 residues. The CDR3 nucleotides read TGTGCCAGCACGAGTCCAGCTAATGGAAACACCATATATTTT. Its translation is CASTSPANGNTIYF.

The chain joins TRBV6-1 to TRBJ1-2, with TRBD1 as a possible D gene (6 bases). The CDR3 runs 17 residues. From germline, CDR1 is MNHNS and CDR2 SASEGT. V gave up 1 base and J gave up 4 bases, with 19 bases separating them. The CDR3 loop reads CASSEGVWGGVSYGYTF. CDR3 in DNA: TGTGCCAGCAGTGAAGGGGTTTGGGGGGGCGTCAGCTATGGCTACACCTTC.

CDR3 sequence: CASSSGQPNTEAFF. The CDR3 nucleotides read TGCGCCAGCAGCTCGGGACAGCCGAACACTGAAGCTTTCTTT. V usage is TRBV5-1 and J usage is TRBJ1-1, with 7 bases aligning to TRBD1. This CDR3 has 14 residues. The V segment lost 3 bases and the J segment 1 base; nucleotides outside the gene matches: 3. Germline V gives CDR1 SGHRS, CDR2 YFSETQ.

This clone showed up just a few times. The rearrangement joins TRBV19 to TRBJ1-5; 7 nucleotides agree with TRBD1. The V gene end was trimmed by 2 bases and the J gene end by 3 bases; junction bases not matched to a gene: 4. Germline V gene data show CDR1 as LNHDA and CDR2 as SQIVND (reference sequence). The CDR3 length is 15 residues. CDR3 in DNA: TGTGCCAGTAGTATATCAGGGGGGAACAATCAGCCCCAGCATTTT. Translating it yields CASSISGGNNQPQHF.

The rearrangement uses TRBV28 and TRBJ1-3, with TRBD1 identical over 8 bases. Germline CDR1 and CDR2: MDHEN and SYDVKM. V shed 7 bases, J shed 4 bases, and the junction held 3 bases outside the gene matches. The CDR3 sequence is 13 residues long. As DNA, the CDR3 is TGTGCCAGCAAAGGACAGGGAGGAAACACCATATATTTT. Translation gives CASKGQGGNTIYF. Filled out from reference TRBV28 and TRBJ1-3, the complete variable domain reads DVKVTQSSRYLVKRTGEKVFLECVQDMDHENMFWYRQDPGLGLRLIYFSYDVKMKEKGDIPEGYSVSREKKERFSLILESASTNQTSMYLCASKGQGGNTIYFGEGSWLTVV.

The rearrangement joins TRBV6-1 to TRBJ1-4, with D maybe TRBD1 (5 bases). Trimming pared 2 bases from V and 3 bases from J, leaving 16 bases between. Germline assignment: CDR1 MNHNS and CDR2 SASEGT. This CDR3 region has 17 residues. The CDR3 bases are TGTGCCAGCAGTGAACGGGGCATACTCGGGTCTAATGAAAAACTGTTTTTT. Protein product: CASSERGILGSNEKLFF.

This chain uses TRBV27 with TRBJ1-3, with a tentative D call TRBD1 (5 bases). CDR1 is MNHEY and CDR2 is SMNVEV in the germline V gene (reference sequence). The V gene lost 7 bases and the J gene lost 0 bases, with 10 bases spanning the gap. CDR3 size: 14 residues. CDR3 sequence: CASIGTFSGNTIYF. CDR3 DNA: TGTGCCAGCATAGGGACTTTCTCTGGAAACACCATATATTTT.

The chain employs TRBV11-3 and TRBJ2-7; a weak D match, TRBD2 (7 bases). Trimming removed 1 base at V and 5 bases at J, with 9 bases between. Germline CDR1 SGHNT, CDR2 YENEEA. The CDR3 sequence is 13 residues long. CDR3 bases: TGTGCCAGCAGCTTAGGGGGGGGCCACGAGCAGTACTTC. It encodes CASSLGGGHEQYF.

The chain combines TRBV6-5 with TRBJ1-1; D is unresolved. This CDR3 has 14 amino acids. Germline lookup yields CDR1 MNHEY and CDR2 SVGAGI. Trimming took off 2 bases at V and 3 bases at J, with 10 bases between the two ends. In DNA, the CDR3 is TGTGCCAGCAGTTACGAGACCCGATACACTGAAGCTTTCTTT. Protein: CASSYETRYTEAFF.

The chain employs TRBV28 and TRBJ2-2, with TRBD1 matching 8 bases. In germline, CDR1 is MDHEN, CDR2 SYDVKM. After removal of 1 base from V and 6 bases from J, the junction contained 7 bases not matched to a gene. The CDR3 is 16 residues long. The DNA for the CDR3 is TGTGCCAGCAGTTTATTGAGCCAGGGGGCTGCCGGGGAGCTGTTTTTT. The encoded protein is CASSLLSQGAAGELFF.

This clone was recorded once. The gene calls are TRBV19 and TRBJ1-5, with D perhaps matching TRBD1 (6 bases). This CDR3 region has 19 residues. Trimming took 3 bases from V and 7 from J, leaving 28 bases between them. Germline CDR1 is LNHDA and CDR2 is SQIVND (reference sequence). The CDR3 reads CASSIPAGEGPRGRQPQHF. CDR3 coding DNA: TGTGCCAGTAGTATCCCCGCCGGGGAGGGGCCACGGGGGCGGCAGCCCCAGCATTTT.

The chain combines TRBV7-2 with TRBJ1-4; 8 bases match TRBD1. This CDR3 has 14 amino acids. Looked up from germline, CDR1 is SGHTA and CDR2 is FQGNSA. J lost 4 bases, V lost 3 bases, and 1 base had no gene match. The CDR3, as DNA: TGTGCCAGCAGCTTTGGACAGGGTAATGAAAAACTGTTTTTT. This encodes CASSFGQGNEKLFF. The full variable domain, with the rest looked up from reference TRBV7-2 and TRBJ1-4, is GAGVSQSPSNKVTEKGKDVELRCDPISGHTALYWYRQSLGQGLEFLIYFQGNSAPDKSGLPSDRFSAERTGGSVSTLTIQRTQQEDSAVYLCASSFGQGNEKLFFGSGTQLSVL.

The chain combines TRBV9 with TRBJ1-3; D uncertain. Germline CDR1 is SGDLS and CDR2 is YYNGEE. V was clipped by 3 bases and J by 2 bases, with 18 bases between them. This CDR3 region has 17 residues. The CDR3 reads CASSGPLWHTTGNTIYF. DNA for the CDR3: TGTGCCAGCAGCGGGCCCCTATGGCACACGACTGGAAACACCATATATTTT.

The genes are TRBV28 and TRBJ1-2, with 7 bases that match TRBD1. The germline V gene encodes CDR1 MDHEN and CDR2 SYDVKM. This CDR3 has 15 amino acids. The V and J ends lost 5 bases and 7 bases, in that order; junction bases with no gene match: 13. CDR3 coding DNA: TGTGCCAGCAGTCTCCTCCCCGACAGGGTCTCTGGCTACACCTTC. Its protein product is CASSLLPDRVSGYTF.

The chain recombines TRBV4-2 with TRBJ2-1; 7 bases align to TRBD2. Germline CDR1 reads LGHNA; CDR2 reads YNFKEQ. The CDR3 covers 15 residues. The J segment lost 4 bases and the V segment lost 1 base, leaving 4 bases of the junction unmatched. In DNA form, the CDR3 reads TGTGCCAGCAGCCAAGGGGCGGGGGTTTACAATGAGCAGTTCTTC. Protein sequence: CASSQGAGVYNEQFF.